This record covers a single T cell receptor beta chain. The sample originates from a study of blood T cell repertoires in COVID-19. The wider study: The samples span acute and convalescent COVID-19 from the United States, Italy and Spain.

Clones were sequenced by immunoSEQ multiplex PCR, and TCRdb holds only the in-frame ones, with some missing. Counted here are about 190,000 clones, 80% to 90% occurring once; the ten biggest clones make up roughly 4.6%. The specimen was peripheral blood. This TCR derives from a woman aged 70-85 years with active or convalescent COVID-19.

CDR3 sequence reads: CASSYGTRAYEQYF. The CDR3 coding sequence is TGTGCCAGCAGTTACGGGACTAGGGCCTACGAGCAGTACTTC. The chain recombines TRBV6-5 with TRBJ2-7, with 8 bases that match TRBD2. The length of the CDR3 is 14 residues. From germline, CDR1 is MNHEY and CDR2 SVGAGI. The V segment lost 2 bases and the J segment 2 bases; nucleotides outside the gene matches: 2.